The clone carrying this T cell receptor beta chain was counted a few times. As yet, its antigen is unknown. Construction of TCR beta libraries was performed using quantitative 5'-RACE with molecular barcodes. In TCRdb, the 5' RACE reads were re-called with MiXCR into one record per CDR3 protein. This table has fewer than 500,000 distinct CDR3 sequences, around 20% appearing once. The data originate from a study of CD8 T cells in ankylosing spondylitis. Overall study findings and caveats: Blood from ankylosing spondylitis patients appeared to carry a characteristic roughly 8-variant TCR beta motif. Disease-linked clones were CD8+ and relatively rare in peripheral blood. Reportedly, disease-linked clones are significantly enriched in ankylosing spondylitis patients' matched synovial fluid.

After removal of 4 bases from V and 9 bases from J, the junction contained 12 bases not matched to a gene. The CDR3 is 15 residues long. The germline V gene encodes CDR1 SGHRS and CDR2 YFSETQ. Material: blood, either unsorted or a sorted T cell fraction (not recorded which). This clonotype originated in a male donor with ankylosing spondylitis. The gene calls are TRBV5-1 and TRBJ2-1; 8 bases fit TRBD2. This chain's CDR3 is CASSATLAGPGEQFF. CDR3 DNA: TGCGCCAGCAGCGCAACATTAGCGGGGCCGGGTGAGCAGTTCTTC.